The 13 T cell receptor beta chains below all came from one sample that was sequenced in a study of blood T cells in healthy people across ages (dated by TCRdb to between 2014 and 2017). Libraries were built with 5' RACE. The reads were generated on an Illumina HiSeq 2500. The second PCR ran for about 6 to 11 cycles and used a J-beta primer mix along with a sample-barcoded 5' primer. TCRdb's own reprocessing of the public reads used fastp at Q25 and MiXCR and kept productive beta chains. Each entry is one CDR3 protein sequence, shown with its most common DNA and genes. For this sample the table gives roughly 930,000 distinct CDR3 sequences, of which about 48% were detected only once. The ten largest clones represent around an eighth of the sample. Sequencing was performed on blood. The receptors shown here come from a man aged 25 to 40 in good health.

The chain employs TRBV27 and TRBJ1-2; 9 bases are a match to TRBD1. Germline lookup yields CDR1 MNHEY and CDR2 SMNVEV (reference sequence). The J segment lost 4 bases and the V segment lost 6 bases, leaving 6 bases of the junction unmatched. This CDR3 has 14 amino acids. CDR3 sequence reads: CASSRTGVSYGYTF. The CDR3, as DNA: TGTGCCAGCAGCCGGACAGGGGTTAGCTATGGCTACACCTTC.

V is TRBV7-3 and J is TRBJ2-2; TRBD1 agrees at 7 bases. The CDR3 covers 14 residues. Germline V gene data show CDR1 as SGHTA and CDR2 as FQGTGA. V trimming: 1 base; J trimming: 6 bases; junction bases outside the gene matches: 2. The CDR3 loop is CASSLIQGSGELFF. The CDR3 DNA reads TGTGCCAGCAGCTTAATACAGGGGTCCGGGGAGCTGTTTTTT. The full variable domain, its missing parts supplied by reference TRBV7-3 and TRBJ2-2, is GAGVSQTPSNKVTEKGKYVELRCDPISGHTALYWYRQSLGQGPEFLIYFQGTGAADDSGLPNDRFFAVRPEGSVSTLKIQRTERGDSAVYLCASSLIQGSGELFFGEGSRLTVL.

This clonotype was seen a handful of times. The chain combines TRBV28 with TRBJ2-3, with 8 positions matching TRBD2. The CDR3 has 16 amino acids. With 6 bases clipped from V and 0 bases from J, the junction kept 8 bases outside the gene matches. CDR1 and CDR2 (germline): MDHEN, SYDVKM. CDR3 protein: CASSPYGGGSTDTQYF. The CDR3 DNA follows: TGTGCCAGCAGCCCTTACGGGGGGGGTAGCACAGATACGCAGTATTTT.

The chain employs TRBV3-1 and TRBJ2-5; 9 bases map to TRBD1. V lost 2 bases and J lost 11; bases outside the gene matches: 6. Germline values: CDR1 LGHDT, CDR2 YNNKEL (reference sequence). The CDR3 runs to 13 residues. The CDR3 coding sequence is TGTGCCAGCAGCCAAATGACAGGGGGGGAGCAGTACTTC. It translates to CASSQMTGGEQYF.

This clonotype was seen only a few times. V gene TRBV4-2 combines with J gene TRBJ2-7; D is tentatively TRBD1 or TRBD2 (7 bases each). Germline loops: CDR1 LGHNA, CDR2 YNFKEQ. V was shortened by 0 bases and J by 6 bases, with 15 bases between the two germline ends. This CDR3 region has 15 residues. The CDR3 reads CASSQDRGRGGEQYF. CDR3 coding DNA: TGTGCCAGCAGCCAAGATAGGGGCAGGGGGGGCGAGCAGTACTTC.

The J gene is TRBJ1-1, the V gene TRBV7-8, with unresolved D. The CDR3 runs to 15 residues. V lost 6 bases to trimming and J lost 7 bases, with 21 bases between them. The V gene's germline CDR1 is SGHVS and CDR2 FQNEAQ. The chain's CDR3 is CASSDHTEYQDEAFF. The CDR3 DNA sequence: TGTGCCAGCAGTGATCACACGGAGTACCAGGATGAAGCTTTCTTT.

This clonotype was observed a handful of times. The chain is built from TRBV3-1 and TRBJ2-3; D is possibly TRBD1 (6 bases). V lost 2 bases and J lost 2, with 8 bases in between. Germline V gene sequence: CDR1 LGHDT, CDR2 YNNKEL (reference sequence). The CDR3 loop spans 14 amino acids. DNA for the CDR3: TGTGCCAGCAGCCAAACAGGGCTCACAGATACGCAGTATTTT. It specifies CASSQTGLTDTQYF.

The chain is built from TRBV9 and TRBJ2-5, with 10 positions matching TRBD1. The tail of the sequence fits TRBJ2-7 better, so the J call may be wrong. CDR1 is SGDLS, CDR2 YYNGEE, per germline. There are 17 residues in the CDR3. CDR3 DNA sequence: TGTGCCAGCAGAAAGATCACCGGGACAGGGGTCCCCCACGAGCAGTACTTC. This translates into CASRKITGTGVPHEQYF.

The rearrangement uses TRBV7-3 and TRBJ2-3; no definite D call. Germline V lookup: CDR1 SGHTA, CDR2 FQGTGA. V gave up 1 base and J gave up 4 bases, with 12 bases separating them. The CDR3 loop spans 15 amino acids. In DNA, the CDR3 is TGTGCCAGCAGCTTAAATAGTTCTCCGGCAGATACGCAGTATTTT. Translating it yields CASSLNSSPADTQYF.

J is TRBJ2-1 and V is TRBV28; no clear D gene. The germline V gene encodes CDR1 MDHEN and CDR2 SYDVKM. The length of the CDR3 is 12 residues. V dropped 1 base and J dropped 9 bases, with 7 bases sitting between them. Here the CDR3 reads CASSLSTREQFF. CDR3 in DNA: TGTGCCAGCAGTTTATCTACACGTGAGCAGTTCTTC.

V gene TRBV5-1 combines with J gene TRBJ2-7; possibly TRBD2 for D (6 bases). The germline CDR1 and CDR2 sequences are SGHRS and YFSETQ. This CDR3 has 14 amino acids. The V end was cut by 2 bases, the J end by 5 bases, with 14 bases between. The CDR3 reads CASSFGGRFDEQYF. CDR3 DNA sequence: TGCGCCAGCAGCTTCGGGGGAAGGTTCGACGAGCAGTACTTC.

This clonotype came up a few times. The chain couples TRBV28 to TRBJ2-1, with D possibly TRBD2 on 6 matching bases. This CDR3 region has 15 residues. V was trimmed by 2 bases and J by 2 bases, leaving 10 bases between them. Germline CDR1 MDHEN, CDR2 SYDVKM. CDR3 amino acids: CASSLGGVAYNEQFF. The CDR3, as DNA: TGTGCCAGCAGTTTAGGCGGGGTCGCCTACAATGAGCAGTTCTTC. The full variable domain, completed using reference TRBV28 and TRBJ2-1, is DVKVTQSSRYLVKRTGEKVFLECVQDMDHENMFWYRQDPGLGLRLIYFSYDVKMKEKGDIPEGYSVSREKKERFSLILESASTNQTSMYLCASSLGGVAYNEQFFGPGTRLTVL.

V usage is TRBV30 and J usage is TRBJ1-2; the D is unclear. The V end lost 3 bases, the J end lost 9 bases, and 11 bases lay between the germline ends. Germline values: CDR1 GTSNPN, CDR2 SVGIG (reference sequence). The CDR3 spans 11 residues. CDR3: CAWRLSESYTF. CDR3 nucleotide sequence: TGTGCCTGGAGACTATCGGAAAGCTACACCTTC.